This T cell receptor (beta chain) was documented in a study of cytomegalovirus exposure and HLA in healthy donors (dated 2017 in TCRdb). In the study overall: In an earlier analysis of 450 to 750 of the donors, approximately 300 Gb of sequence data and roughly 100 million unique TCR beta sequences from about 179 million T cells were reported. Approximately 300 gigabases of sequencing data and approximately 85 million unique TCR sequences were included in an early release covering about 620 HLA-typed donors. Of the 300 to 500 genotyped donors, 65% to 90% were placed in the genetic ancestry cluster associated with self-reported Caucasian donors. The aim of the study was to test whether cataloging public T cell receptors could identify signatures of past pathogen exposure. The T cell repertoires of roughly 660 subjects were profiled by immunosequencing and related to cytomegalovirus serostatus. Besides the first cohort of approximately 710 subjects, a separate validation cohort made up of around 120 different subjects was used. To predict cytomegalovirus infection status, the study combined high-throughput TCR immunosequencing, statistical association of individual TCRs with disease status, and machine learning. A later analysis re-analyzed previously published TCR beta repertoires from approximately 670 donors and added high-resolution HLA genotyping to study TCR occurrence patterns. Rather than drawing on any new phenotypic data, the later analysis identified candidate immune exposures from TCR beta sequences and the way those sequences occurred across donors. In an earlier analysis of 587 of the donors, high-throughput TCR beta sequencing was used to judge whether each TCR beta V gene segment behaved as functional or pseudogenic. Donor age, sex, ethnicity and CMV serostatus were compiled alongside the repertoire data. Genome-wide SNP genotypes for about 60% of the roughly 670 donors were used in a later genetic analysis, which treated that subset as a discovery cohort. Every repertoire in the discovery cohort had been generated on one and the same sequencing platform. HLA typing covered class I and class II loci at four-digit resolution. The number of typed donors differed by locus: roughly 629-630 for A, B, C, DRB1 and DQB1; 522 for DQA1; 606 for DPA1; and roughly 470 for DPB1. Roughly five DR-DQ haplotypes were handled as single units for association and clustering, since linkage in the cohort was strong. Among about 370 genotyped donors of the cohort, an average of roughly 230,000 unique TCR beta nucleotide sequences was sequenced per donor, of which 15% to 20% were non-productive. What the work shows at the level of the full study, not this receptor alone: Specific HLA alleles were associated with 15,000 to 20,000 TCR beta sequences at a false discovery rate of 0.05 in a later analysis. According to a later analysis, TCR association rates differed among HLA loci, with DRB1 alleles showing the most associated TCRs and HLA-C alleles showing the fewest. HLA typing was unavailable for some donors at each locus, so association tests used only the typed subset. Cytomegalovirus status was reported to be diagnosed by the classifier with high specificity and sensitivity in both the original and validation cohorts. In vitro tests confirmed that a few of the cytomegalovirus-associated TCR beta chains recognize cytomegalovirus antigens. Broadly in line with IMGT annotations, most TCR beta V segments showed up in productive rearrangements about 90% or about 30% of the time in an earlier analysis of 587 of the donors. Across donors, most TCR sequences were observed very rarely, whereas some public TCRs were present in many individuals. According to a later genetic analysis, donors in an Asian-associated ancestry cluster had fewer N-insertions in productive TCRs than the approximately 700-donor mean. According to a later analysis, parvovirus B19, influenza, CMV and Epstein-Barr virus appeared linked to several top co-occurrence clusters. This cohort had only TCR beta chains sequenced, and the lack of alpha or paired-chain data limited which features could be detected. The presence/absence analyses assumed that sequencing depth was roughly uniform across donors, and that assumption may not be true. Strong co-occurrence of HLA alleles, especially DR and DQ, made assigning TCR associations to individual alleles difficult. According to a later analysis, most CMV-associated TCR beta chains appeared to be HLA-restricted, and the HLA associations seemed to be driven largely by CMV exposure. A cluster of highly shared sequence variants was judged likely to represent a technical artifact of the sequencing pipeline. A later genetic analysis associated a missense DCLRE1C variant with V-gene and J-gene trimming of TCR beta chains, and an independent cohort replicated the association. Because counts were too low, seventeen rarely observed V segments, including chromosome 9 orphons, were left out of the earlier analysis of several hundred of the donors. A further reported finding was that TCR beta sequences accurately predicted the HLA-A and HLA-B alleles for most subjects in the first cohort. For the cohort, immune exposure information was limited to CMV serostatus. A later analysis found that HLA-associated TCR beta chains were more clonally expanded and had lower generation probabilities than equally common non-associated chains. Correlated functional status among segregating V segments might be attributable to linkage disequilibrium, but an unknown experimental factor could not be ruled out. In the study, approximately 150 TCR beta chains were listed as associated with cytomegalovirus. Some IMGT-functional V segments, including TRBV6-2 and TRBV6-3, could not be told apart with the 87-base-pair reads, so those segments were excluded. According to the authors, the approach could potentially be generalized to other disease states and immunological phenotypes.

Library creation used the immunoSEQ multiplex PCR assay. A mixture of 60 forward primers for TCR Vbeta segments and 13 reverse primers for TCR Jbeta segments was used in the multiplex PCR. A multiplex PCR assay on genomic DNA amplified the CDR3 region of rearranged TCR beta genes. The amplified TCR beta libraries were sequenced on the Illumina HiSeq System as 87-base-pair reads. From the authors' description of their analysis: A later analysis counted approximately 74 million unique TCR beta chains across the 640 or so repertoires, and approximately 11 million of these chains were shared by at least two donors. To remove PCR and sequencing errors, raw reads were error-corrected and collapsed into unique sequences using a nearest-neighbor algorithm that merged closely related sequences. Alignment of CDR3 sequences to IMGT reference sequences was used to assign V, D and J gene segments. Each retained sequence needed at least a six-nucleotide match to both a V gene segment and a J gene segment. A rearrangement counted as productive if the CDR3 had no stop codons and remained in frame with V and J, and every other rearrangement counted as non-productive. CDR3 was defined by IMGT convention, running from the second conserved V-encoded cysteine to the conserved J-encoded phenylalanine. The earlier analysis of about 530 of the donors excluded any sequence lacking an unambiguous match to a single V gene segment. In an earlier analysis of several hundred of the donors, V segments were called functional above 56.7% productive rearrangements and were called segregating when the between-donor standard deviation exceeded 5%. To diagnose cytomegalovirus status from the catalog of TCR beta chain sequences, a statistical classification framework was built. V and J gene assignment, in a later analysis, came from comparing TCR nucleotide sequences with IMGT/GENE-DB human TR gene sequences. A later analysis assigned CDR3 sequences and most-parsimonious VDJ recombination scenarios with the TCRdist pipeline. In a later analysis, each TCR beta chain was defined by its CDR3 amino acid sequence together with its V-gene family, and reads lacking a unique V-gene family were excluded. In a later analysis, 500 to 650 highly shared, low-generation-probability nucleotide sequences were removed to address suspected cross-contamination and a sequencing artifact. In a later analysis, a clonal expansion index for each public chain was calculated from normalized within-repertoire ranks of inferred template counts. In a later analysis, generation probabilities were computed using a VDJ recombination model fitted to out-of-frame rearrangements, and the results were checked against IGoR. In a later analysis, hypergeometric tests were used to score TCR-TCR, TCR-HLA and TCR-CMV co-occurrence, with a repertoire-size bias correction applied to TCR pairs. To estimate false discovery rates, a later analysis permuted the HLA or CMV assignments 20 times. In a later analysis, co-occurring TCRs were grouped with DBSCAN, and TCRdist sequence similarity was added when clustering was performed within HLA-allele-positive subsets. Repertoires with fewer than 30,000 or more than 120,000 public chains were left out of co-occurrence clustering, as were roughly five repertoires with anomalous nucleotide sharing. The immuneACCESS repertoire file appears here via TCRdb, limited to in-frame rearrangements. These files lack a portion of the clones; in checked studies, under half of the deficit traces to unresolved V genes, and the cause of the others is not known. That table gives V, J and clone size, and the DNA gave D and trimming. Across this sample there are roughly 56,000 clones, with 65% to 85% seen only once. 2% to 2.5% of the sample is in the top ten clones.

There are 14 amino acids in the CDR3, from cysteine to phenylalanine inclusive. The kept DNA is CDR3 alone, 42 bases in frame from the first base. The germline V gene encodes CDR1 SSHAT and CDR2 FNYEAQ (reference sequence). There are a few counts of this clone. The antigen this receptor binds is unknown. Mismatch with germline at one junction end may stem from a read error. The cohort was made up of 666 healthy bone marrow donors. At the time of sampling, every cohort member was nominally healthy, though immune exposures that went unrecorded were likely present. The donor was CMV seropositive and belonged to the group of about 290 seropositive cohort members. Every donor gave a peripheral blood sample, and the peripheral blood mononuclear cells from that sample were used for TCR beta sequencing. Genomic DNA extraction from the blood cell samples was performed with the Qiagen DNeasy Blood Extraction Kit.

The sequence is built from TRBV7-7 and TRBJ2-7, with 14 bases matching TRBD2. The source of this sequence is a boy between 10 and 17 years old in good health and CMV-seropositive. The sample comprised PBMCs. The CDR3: CASSLGTSGGEQYF. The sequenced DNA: TGTGCTAGCAGCTTGGGGACTAGCGGGGGCGAGCAGTACTTC.